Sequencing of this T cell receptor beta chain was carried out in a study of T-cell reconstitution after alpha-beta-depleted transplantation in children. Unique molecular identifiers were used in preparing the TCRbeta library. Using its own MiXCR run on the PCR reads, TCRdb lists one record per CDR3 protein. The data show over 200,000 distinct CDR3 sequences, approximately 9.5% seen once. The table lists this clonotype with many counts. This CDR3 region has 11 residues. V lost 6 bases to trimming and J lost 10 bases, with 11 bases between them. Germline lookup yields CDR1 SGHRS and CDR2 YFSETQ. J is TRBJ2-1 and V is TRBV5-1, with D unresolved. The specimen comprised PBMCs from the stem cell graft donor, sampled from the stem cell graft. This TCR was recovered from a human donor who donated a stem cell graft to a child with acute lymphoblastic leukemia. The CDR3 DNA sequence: TGCGCCAGCAAGGGTGGTGACGAGCAGTTCTTC. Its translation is CASKGGDEQFF. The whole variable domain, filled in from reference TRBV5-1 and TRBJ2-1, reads KAGVTQTPRYLIKTRGQQVTLSCSPISGHRSVSWYQQTPGQGLQFLFEYFSETQRNKGNFPGRFSGRQFSNSRSEMNVSTLELGDSALYLCASKGGDEQFFGPGTRLTVL.